Here is one T cell receptor beta chain with its context. What it binds is not known. This entry belongs to a study of cytomegalovirus exposure and HLA in healthy donors. Study results and caveats: In a later analysis, V- and J-gene trimming of beta chains associated with a DCLRE1C missense variant, replicated independently. Based on reports, TCR beta sequences accurately predicted HLA-A and HLA-B alleles for most subjects.

The PCR contained 60 Vbeta and 13 Jbeta primers. The authors' processing: A later analysis counted 65 million to 90 million unique TCR beta chains, around 11 million shared. Only in-frame clones appear in the TCRdb table, and some are missing; sequencing was by immunoSEQ multiplex PCR. V and J calls and clone size are copied from that table; D and trimming were computed from the DNA. Of approximately 190,000 clones listed, 82% were seen once; the top ten hold 0.08% to 0.1%. Trimming shortened V by 5 bases and J by 1 base, and 10 bases separated the two germline ends. The CDR3 loop spans 14 amino acids. CDR1 and CDR2 (germline): SGHTA, FQGNSA.

This clonotype was sampled from a boy younger than 10 in good health and CMV-seronegative. The chain carries TRBV7-2 and TRBJ2-3; D unclear. The sequenced sample was PBMCs. The CDR3 reads CASSPPPGTDTQYF. CDR3 bases: TGTGCCAGCAGCCCACCCCCGGGCACAGATACGCAGTATTTT.